The rows below give T cell receptor beta chains drawn from one sample of a study of T cell changes during pregnancy in multiple sclerosis. Clones were sequenced by immunoSEQ multiplex PCR, and TCRdb holds only the in-frame ones, with some missing. The sample has 40,000 to 45,000 clones, roughly 89% seen once. Source: CD4+ T cells from peripheral blood mononuclear cells, taken in the first trimester of pregnancy. Receptor source: a female donor with multiple sclerosis, enrolled in a pregnancy study. CDR3s include the opening cysteine and the closing phenylalanine or tryptophan. The order of the fields is V gene, D gene, J gene, clone size, CDR3 DNA, CDR3 protein. D genes are given only for firm matches. Only part of the rows carry a size: once, few, many, or a class if the clone is expanded.

>TRBV27|.|TRBJ2-1|.
TGTGCCAGCAGCTTTAGGGCCGGAGGCAATGAGCAGTTCTTC
CASSFRAGGNEQFF
>TRBV18|.|TRBJ1-2|few
TGTGCCAGCTCACCACCCACTGATTATGGCTACACCTTC
CASSPPTDYGYTF
>TRBV2|.|TRBJ2-3|.
TGTGCCAGCAGTCCTCAGGGCCTCACAGATACGCAGTATTTT
CASSPQGLTDTQYF
>TRBV10-3|TRBD2|TRBJ2-7|.
TGTGCCATCAGAAATAGCGGGAGAGAGGGGGAGCAGTACTTC
CAIRNSGREGEQYF
>TRBV25-1|.|TRBJ2-7|.
TGTGCCAGCACACACAGTGTTTGGGGACAATCGGAGCAGTACTTC
CASTHSVWGQSEQYF
>TRBV27|.|TRBJ2-7|.
TGTGCCAGCAGTTCACCCGGGACACAAGGTCGCGAGCAGTACTTC
CASSSPGTQGREQYF
>TRBV5-4|.|TRBJ1-4|.
TGTGCCAGCAGCTCCCAGGGGTACGAAAAACTGTTTTTT
CASSSQGYEKLFF
>TRBV19|.|TRBJ2-4|.
TGTGCCAGTAGTATAGGCGGGACCCAAAACATTCAGTACTTC
CASSIGGTQNIQYF
>TRBV9|TRBD2|TRBJ2-1|.
TGTGCCAGCAGCGCCCGACTAGCGGGAGGGGACAATGAGCAGTTCTTC
CASSARLAGGDNEQFF
>TRBV9|.|TRBJ1-5|.
TGTGCCAGCAGCGCTACAGGGAGTTATAGCAATCAGCCCCAGCATTTT
CASSATGSYSNQPQHF
>TRBV5-4|.|TRBJ2-1|.
TGTGCCAGCAGCTTGGCCCGGACAGAATACAATGAGCAGTTCTTC
CASSLARTEYNEQFF
>TRBV18|.|TRBJ2-7|.
TGTGCCAGCTCACCCGGAACGGGTTCCTACGAGCAGTACTTC
CASSPGTGSYEQYF
>TRBV28|TRBD1|TRBJ2-3|.
TGTGCCAGCAGCTGGCTGAAAACAGGGGGCGGAACAGATACGCAGTATTTT
CASSWLKTGGGTDTQYF
>TRBV5-3|.|TRBJ2-5|.
TGTGCCAGAAGCCTCGGACCCGATCCTAGCCGCCAAGAGACCCAGTACTTC
CARSLGPDPSRQETQYF
>TRBV9|.|TRBJ2-5|.
TGTGCCAGCAGCCCCCCGGCGGGGAAGTCCGTCCAGACCCAGTACTTC
CASSPPAGKSVQTQYF
>TRBV28|.|TRBJ1-2|.
TGTGCCACCCCTAAGCGATCGAACTATGGCTACACCTTC
CATPKRSNYGYTF
>TRBV27|TRBD1|TRBJ2-7|.
TGTGCCAGCAGTCAGGGACAGCTCTCCTACGAGCAGTACTTC
CASSQGQLSYEQYF